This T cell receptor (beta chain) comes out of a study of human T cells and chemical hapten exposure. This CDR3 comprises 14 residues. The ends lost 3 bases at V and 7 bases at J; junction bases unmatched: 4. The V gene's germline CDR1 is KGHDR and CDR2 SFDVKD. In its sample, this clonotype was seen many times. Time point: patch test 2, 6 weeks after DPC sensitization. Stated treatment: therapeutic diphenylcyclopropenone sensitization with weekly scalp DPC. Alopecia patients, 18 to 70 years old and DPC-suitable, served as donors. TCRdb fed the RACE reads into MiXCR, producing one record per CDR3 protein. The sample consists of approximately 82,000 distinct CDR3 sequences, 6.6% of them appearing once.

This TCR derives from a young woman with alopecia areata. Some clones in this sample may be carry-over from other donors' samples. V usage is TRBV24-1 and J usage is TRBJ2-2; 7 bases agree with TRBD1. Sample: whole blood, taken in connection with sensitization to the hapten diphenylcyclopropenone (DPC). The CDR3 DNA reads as TGTGCCACCAGTGATGGGGACAGCGTCGGGGAGCTGTTTTTT. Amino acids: CATSDGDSVGELFF.